The sequence of this TCR beta chain was determined in a study of cytomegalovirus exposure and HLA in healthy donors. Study-wide context: Researchers found that roughly 81% of 398 genotyped donors fell within the Caucasian-associated ancestry cluster. Study outcomes and limitations: Presence/absence results assume similar sequencing depth per donor, which may not hold.

This clone was detected only a few times. The antigen remains undetermined. Both 60 Vbeta primers and 13 Jbeta primers went into the PCR. The protocol was immunoSEQ multiplex PCR, while the TCRdb copy is restricted to in-frame clones and leaves out a portion. Of approximately 130,000 clones listed, 75% to 90% are singletons. The clonotype comes from a woman aged 30 to 39 in good health and CMV-seropositive. The sequencing input was PBMCs.

The CDR3 loop is CASSQDRGGQGSNQPQHF. The CDR3 coding sequence is TGCGCCAGCAGCCAAGATCGAGGGGGACAGGGCAGCAATCAGCCCCAGCATTTT. The chain is built from TRBV4-1 and TRBJ1-5; TRBD1 matches at 9 bases. The ends lost 0 bases at V and 1 base at J; junction bases unmatched: 7. The CDR3 contains 18 residues. Germline V lookup: CDR1 MGHRA, CDR2 YSYEKL.